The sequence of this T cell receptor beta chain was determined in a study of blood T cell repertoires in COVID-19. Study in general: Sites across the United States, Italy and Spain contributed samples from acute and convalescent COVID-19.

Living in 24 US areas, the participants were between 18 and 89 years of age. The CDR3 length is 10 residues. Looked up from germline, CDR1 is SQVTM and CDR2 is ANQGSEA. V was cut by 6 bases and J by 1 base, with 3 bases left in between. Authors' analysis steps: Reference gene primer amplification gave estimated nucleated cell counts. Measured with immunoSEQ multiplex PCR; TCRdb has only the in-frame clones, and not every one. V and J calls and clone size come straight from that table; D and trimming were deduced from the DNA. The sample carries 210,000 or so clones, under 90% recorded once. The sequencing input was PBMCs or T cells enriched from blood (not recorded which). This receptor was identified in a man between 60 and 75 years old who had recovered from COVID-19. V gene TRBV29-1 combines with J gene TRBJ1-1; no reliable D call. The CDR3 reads CSVGNTEAFF. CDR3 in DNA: TGCAGCGTCGGGAACACTGAAGCTTTCTTT.